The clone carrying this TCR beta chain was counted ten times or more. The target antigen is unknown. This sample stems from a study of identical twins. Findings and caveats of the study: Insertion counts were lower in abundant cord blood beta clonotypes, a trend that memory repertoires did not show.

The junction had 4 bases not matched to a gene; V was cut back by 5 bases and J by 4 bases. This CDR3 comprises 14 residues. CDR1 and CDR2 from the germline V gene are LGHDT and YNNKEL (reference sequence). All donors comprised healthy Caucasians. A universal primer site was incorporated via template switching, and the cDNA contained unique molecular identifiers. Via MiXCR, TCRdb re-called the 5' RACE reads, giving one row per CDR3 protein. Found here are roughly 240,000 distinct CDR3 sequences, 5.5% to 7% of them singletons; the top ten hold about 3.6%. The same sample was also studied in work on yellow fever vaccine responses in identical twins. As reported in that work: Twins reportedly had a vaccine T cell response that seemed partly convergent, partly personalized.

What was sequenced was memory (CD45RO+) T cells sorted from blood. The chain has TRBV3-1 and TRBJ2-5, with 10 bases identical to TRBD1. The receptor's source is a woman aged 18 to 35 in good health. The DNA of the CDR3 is TGTGCCAGCAGCATGACAGGGGGCCGAGAGACCCAGTACTTC. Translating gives CASSMTGGRETQYF.